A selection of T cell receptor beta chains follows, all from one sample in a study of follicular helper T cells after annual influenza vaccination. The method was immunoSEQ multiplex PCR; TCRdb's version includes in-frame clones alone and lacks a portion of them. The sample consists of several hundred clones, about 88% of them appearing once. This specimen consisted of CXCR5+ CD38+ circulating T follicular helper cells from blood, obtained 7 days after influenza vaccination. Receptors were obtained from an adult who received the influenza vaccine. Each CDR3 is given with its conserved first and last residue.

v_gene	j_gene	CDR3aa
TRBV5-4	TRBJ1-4	CASSTRTGATTNEKLFF
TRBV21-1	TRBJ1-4	CASSNHRTGIEEKLFF
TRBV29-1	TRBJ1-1	CSVMRQQKNTEAFF
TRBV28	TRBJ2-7	CASTKGPGQGGYEQYF
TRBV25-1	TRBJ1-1	CASLDTLGAEAFF
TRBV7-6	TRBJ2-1	CASSARQGAVNRNEQFF
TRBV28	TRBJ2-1	CASSPTRTSGRNEQFF
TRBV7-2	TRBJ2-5	CASSPQETQYF
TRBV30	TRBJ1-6	CAWSVHSGQGSSPLHF
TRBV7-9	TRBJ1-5	CASSFDGVSNQPQHF
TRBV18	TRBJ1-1	CASSPQTGRNTEAFF
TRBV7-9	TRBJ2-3	CASSQEEEVWGTDTQYF
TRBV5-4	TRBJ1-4	CASSPGTRDEKLFF
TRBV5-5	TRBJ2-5	CASSFAGAGVETQYF